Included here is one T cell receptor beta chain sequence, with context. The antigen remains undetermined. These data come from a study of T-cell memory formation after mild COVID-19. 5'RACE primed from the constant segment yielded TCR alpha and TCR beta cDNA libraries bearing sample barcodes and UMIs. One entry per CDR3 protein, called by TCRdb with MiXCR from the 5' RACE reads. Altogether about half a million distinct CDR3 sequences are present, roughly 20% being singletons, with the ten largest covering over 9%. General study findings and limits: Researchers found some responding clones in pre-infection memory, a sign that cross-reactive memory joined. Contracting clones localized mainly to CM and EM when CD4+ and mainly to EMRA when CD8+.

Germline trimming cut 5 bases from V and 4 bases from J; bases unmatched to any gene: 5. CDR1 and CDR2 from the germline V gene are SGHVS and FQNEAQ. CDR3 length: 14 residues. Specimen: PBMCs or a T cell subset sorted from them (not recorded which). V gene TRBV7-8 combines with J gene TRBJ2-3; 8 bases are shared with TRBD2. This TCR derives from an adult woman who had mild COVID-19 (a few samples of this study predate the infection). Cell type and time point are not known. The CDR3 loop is CASSLGRGPDTQYF. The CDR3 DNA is TGTGCCAGCAGCCTCGGGAGGGGCCCAGATACGCAGTATTTT. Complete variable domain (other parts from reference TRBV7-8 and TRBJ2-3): GAGVSQSPRYKVAKRGQDVALRCDPISGHVSLFWYQQALGQGPEFLTYFQNEAQLDKSGLPSDRFFAERPEGSVSTLKIQRTQQEDSAVYLCASSLGRGPDTQYFGPGTRLTVL.